The present entry profiles one T cell receptor beta chain with its context. Its antigen is as yet unknown. This sample was included in a study of vaccination and CD4 T cells after COVID-19. Whole-study context: Vaccination of participants consisted of two doses of either BNT162b2 or mRNA-1273 vaccine.

Between the trimmed V and J ends, which lost 1 base and 2 bases, there was a span of 11 bases. The germline V gene has CDR1 LGHNA and CDR2 YNFKEQ. CDR3 length: 15 residues. Cultured CD4+ T cells had their DNA profiled by the Oncomine TCR Beta short-read assay. After culture, CD4+ T cells served as the source for genomic DNA extraction. TCRdb passed the PCR reads through MiXCR, listing each CDR3 protein once. The profile shows 15,000 to 19,000 distinct CDR3 sequences, 40% to 55% of them singletons. Noted treatment: roughly nine-day PBMC culture with coronavirus spike peptide pools or control peptides (ViraFEST assay).

The sequence was collected from a human donor who had recovered from COVID-19. The sample consisted of CD4+ T cells from blood, cultured in vitro, taken before SARS-CoV-2 vaccination. The rearrangement links TRBV4-2 to TRBJ1-1; D might be TRBD1 (6 bases). CDR3 nucleotide sequence: TGTGCCAGCAGCCAAGGAACAGGGAGCAACACTGAAGCTTTCTTT. It translates to CASSQGTGSNTEAFF.